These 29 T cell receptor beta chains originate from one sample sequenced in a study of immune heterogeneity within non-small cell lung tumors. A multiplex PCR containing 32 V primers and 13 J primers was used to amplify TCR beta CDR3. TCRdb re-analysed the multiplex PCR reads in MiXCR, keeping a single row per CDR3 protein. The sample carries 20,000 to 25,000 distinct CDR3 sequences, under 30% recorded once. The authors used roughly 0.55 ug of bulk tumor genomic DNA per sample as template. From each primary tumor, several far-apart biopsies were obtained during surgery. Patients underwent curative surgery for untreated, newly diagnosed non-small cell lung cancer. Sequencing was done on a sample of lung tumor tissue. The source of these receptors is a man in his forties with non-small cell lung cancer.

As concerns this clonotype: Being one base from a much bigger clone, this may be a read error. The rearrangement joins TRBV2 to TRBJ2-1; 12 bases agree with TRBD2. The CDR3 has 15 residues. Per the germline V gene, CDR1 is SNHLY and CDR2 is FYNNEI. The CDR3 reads CASSGLAGPYSEQFF. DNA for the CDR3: TGTGCCAGCAGCGGACTAGCGGGACCCTACAGTGAGCAGTTCTTC.

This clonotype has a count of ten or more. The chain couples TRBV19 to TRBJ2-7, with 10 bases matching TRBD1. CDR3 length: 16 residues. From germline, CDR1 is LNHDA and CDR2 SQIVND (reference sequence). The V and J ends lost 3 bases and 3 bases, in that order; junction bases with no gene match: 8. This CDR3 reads CASSISGGQGFYEQYF. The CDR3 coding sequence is TGTGCCAGTAGTATCTCTGGGGGACAGGGGTTCTACGAGCAGTACTTC.

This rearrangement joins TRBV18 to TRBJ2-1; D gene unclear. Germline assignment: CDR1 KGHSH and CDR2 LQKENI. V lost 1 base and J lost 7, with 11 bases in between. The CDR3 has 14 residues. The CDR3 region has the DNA TGTGCCAGCTCACCACGGCTGACCGCGAATGAGCAGTTCTTC. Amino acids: CASSPRLTANEQFF.

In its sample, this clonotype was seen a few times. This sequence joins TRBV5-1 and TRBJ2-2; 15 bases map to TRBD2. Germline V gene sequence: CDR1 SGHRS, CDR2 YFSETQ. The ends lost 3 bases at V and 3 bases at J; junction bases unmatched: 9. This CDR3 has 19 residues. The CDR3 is CASSSTWGLAGGDTGELFF. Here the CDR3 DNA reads TGCGCCAGCAGCTCTACATGGGGACTAGCGGGAGGTGACACCGGGGAGCTGTTTTTT.

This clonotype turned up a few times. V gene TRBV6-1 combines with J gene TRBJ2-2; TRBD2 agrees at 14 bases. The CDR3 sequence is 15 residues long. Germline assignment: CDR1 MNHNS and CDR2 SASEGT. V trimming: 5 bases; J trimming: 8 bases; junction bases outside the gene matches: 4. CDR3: CASSHGTSGRGELFF. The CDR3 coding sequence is TGTGCCAGCAGTCACGGGACTAGCGGGAGAGGGGAGCTGTTTTTT.

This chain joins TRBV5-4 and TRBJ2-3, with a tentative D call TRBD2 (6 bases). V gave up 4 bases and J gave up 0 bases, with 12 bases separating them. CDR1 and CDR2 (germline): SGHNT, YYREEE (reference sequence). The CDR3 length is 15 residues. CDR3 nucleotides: TGTGCCAGCAGCCCTGGGGGGATGAGCACAGATACGCAGTATTTT. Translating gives CASSPGGMSTDTQYF.

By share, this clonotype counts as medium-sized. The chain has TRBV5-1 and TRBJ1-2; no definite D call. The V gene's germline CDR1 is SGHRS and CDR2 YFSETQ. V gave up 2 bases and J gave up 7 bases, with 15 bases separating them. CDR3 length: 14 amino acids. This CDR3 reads CASSLAFSGVGYTF. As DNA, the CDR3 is TGCGCCAGCAGCTTAGCCTTCTCGGGAGTTGGCTACACCTTC.

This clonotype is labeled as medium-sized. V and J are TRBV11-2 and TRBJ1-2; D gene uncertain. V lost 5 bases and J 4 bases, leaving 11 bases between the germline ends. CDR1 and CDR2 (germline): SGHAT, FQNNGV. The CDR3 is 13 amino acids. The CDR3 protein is CASSTPDGYGYTF. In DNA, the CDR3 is TGTGCCAGCAGCACACCCGACGGCTATGGCTACACCTTC.

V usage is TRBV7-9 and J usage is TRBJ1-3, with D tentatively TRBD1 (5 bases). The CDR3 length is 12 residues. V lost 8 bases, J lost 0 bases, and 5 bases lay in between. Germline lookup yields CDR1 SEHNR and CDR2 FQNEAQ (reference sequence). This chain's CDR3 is CASGTSGNTIYF. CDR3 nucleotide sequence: TGTGCCAGCGGGACCTCTGGAAACACCATATATTTT.

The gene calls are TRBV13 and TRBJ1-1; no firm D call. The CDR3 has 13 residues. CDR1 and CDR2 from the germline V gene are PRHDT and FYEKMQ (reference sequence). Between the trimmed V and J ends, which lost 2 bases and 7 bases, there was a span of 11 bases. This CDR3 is CASSLTQISEAFF. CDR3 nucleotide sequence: TGTGCCAGCAGCTTAACACAGATCAGTGAAGCTTTCTTT. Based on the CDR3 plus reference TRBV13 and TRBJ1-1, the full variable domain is AAGVIQSPRHLIKEKRETATLKCYPIPRHDTVYWYQQGPGQDPQFLISFYEKMQSDKGSIPDRFSAQQFSDYHSELNMSSLELGDSALYFCASSLTQISEAFFGQGTRLTVV.

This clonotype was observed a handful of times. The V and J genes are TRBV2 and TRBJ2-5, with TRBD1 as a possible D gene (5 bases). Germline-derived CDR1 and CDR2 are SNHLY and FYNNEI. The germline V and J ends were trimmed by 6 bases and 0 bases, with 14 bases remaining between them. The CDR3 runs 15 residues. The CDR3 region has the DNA TGTGCCAGCAGCCAAGACAGAATGTACCAAGAGACCCAGTACTTC. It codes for CASSQDRMYQETQYF.

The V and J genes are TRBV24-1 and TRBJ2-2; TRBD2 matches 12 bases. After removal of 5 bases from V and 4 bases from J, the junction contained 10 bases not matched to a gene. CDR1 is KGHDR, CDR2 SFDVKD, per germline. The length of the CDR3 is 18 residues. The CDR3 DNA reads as TGTGCCACCAGTGGGACTAGCGGGAACCTTGCGATCACCGGGGAGCTGTTTTTT. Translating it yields CATSGTSGNLAITGELFF.

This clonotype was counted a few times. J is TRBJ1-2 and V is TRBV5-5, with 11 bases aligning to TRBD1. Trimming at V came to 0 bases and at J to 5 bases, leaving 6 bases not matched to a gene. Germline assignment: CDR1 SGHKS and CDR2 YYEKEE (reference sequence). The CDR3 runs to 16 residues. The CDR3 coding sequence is TGTGCCAGCAGCTTGGCCGGGACAGGGGGATGGTATGGCTACACCTTC. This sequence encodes CASSLAGTGGWYGYTF.

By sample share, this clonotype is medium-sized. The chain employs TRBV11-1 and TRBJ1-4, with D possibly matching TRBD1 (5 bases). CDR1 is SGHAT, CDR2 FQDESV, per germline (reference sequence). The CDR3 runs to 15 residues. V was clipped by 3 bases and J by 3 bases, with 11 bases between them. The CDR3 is CASSFGTGPNEKLFF. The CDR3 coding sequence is TGTGCCAGCAGCTTTGGGACGGGACCTAATGAAAAACTGTTTTTT.

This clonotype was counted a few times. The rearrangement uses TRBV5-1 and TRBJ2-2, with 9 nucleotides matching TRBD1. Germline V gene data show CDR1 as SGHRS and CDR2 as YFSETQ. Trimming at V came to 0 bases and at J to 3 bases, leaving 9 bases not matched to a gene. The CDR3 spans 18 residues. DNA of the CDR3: TGCGCCAGCAGCTTGGCCGGGACAGGGTTTGTTGACACCGGGGAGCTGTTTTTT. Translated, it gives CASSLAGTGFVDTGELFF.

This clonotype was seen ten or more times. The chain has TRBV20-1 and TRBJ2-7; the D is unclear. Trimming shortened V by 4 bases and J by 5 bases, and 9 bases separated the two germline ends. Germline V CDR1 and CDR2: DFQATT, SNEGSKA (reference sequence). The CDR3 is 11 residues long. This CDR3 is CSAIFVDEQYF. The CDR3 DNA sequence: TGCAGTGCTATTTTCGTCGACGAGCAGTACTTC.

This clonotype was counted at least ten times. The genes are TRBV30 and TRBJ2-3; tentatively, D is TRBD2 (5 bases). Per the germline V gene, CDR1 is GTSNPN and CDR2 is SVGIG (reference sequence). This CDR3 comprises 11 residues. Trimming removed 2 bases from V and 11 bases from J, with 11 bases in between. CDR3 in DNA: TGTGCCTGGAGTCCTATCCGGGGGCAGTATTTT. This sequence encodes CAWSPIRGQYF.

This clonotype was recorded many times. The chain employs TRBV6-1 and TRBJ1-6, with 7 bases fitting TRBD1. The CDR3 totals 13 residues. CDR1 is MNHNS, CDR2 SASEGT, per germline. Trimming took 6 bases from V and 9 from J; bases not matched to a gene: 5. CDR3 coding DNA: TGTGCCAGCAGATCCCAGGGGGGTTCACCCCTCCACTTT. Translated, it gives CASRSQGGSPLHF.

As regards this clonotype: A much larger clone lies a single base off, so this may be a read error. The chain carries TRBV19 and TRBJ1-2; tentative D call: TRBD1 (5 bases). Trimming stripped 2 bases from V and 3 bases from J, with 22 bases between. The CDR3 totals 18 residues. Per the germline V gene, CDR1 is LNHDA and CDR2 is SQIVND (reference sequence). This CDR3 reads CASSISRKGDLRDYGYTF. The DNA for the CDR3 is TGTGCCAGTAGTATAAGCAGAAAAGGCGACCTCAGGGACTATGGCTACACCTTC.

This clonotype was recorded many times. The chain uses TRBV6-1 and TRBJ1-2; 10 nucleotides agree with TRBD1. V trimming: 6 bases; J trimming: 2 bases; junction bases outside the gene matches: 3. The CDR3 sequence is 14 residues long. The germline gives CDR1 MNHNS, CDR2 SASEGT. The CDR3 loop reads CASRKGQGNYGYTF. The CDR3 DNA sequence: TGTGCCAGCAGAAAGGGACAGGGGAACTATGGCTACACCTTC.

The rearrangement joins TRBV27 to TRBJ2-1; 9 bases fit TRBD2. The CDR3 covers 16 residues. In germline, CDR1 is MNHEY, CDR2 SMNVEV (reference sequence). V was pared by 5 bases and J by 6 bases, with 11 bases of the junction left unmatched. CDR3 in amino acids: CASSPGTSSTFNEQFF. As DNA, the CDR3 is TGTGCCAGCAGTCCGGGGACTAGCTCAACTTTCAATGAGCAGTTCTTC.

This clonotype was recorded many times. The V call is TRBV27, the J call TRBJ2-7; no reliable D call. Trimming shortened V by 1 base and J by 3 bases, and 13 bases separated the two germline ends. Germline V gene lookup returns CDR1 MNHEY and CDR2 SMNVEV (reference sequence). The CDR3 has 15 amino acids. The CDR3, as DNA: TGTGCCAGCAGTTTATTAGCATTATCCCTCTACGAGCAGTACTTC. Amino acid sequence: CASSLLALSLYEQYF.

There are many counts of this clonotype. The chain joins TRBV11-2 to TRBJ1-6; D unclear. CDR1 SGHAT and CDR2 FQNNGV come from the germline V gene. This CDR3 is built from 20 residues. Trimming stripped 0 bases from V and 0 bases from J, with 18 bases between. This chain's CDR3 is CASSLDPPTEERSYNSPLHF. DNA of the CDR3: TGTGCCAGCAGCTTAGATCCCCCCACCGAGGAACGCTCCTATAATTCACCCCTCCACTTT.

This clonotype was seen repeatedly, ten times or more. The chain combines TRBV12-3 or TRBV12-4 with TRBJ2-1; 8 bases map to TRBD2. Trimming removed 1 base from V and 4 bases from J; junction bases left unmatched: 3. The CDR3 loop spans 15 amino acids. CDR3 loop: CASSLVTSEYNEQFF. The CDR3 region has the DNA TGTGCCAGCAGTTTAGTGACTAGCGAATACAATGAGCAGTTCTTC.

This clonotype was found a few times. CDR3 nucleotides: TGTGCCATCACGGGACAGGGCCACGAGCAGTACTTC. It is translated as CAITGQGHEQYF. This chain joins TRBV10-3 and TRBJ2-7; the match to TRBD1 covers 9 bases. Germline trimming cut 7 bases from V and 5 bases from J; bases unmatched to any gene: 3. CDR3 length: 12 amino acids. CDR1 ENHRY and CDR2 SYGVKD come from the germline V gene.

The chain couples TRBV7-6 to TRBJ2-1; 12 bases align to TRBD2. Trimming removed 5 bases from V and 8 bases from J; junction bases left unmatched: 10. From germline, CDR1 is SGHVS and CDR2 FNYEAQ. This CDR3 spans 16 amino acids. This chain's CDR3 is CASSPGTSGPWDEQFF. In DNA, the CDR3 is TGTGCCAGCAGCCCTGGGACTAGCGGGCCCTGGGATGAGCAGTTCTTC.

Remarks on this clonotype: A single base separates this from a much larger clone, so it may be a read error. Here the CDR3 reads CASIPRRGNGYTF. Here the CDR3 DNA reads TGTGCCAGCATTCCCCGGCGGGGGAATGGCTACACCTTC. V usage is TRBV27 and J usage is TRBJ1-2; possibly TRBD1 for D (5 bases). V was cut by 7 bases and J by 6 bases, with 15 bases left in between. From germline, CDR1 is MNHEY and CDR2 SMNVEV (reference sequence). This CDR3 spans 13 amino acids.

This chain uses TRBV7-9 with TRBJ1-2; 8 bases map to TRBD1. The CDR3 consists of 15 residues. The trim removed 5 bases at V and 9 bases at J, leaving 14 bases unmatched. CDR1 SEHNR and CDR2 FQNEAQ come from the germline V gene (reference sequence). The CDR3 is CASSPDLTGGGSYTF. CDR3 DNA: TGTGCCAGCAGCCCGGATCTTACAGGGGGTGGAAGCTACACCTTC.

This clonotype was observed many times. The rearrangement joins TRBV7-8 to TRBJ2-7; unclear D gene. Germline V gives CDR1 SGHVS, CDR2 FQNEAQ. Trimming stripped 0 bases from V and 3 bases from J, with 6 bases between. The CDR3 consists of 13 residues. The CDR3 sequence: CASSLARNYEQYF. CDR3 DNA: TGTGCCAGCAGCTTAGCGCGAAACTACGAGCAGTACTTC. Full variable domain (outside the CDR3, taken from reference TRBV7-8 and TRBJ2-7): GAGVSQSPRYKVAKRGQDVALRCDPISGHVSLFWYQQALGQGPEFLTYFQNEAQLDKSGLPSDRFFAERPEGSVSTLKIQRTQQEDSAVYLCASSLARNYEQYFGPGTRLTVT.